This T cell receptor (beta chain) was obtained from a study of blood T cells in healthy people across ages. For the study at large: Per two T cells, about one barcoded beta molecule was captured through template switching.

Through a sample-barcoded 5' primer and a J-beta primer mix, a second PCR was run for roughly 6 to 12 cycles. TCRdb used MiXCR to reprocess the 5' RACE reads, holding one entry per CDR3 protein. The sample consists of approximately 780,000 distinct CDR3 sequences, roughly 24% of them appearing once. CDR1 MGHRA and CDR2 YSYEKL come from the germline V gene. CDR3 length: 16 residues. It was approximately 9 milliliters of peripheral blood that were drawn from each donor. No fewer than 6 million PBMCs went into each sample. The sample was also reused in another study, on T cells of mothers and their children. That work contributes: RNA was extracted, and all of it went into cDNA synthesis at about 1.4 ug per 15 ul.

This TCR came from a boy aged 10-17 years in good health. The sample was blood. J is TRBJ2-5 and V is TRBV4-1, with 9 positions matching TRBD1. The J call may be faulty, since TRBJ2-7 better matches the DNA end. CDR3 DNA: TGCGCCAGCAGCCAAGTCCCGGGACAGGGTCGCTACGAGCAGTACTTC. It translates to CASSQVPGQGRYEQYF.